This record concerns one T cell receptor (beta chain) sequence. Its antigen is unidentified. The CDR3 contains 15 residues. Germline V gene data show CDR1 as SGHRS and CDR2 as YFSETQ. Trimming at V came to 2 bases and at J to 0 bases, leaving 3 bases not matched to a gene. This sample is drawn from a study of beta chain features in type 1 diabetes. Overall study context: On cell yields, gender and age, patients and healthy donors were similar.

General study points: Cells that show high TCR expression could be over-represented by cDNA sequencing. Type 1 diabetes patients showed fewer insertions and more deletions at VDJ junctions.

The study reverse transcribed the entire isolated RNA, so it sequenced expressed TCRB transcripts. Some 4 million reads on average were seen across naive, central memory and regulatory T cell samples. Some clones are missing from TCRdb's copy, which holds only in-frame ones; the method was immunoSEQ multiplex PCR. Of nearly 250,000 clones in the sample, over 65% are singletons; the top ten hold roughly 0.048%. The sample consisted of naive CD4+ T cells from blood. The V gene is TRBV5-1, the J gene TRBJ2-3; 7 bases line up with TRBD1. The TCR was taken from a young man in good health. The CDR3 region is CASSFGQASTDTQYF. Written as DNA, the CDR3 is TGCGCCAGCAGCTTCGGACAGGCCAGCACAGATACGCAGTATTTT. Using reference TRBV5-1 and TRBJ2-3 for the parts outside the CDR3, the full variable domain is KAGVTQTPRYLIKTRGQQVTLSCSPISGHRSVSWYQQTPGQGLQFLFEYFSETQRNKGNFPGRFSGRQFSNSRSEMNVSTLELGDSALYLCASSFGQASTDTQYFGPGTRLTVL.